These 2 T cell receptor beta chains share one sample of origin, sequenced in a study of T-cell memory formation after mild COVID-19. TCRdb redid the calling of the 5' RACE reads with MiXCR, one entry per CDR3 protein. The sample records just over 300,000 distinct CDR3 sequences, 15% to 20% being singletons. The sequenced sample consisted of PBMCs or a T cell subset sorted from them (not recorded which). These receptors all stem from a young man who had mild COVID-19 (a few samples of this study predate the infection). Cell type and time point are not known.

The chain recombines TRBV6-5 with TRBJ1-2; 10 nucleotides agree with TRBD1. The CDR3 extends over 16 amino acids. Germline CDR1 reads MNHEY; CDR2 reads SVGAGI. V was clipped by 5 bases and J by 2 bases; unmatched bases: 8. The CDR3 spells CASSLVPGQGNYGYTF. The CDR3 DNA reads TGTGCCAGCAGTCTAGTCCCGGGACAGGGGAACTATGGCTACACCTTC.

The gene calls are TRBV20-1 and TRBJ2-1, with TRBD1 identical over 8 bases. CDR1 is DFQATT, CDR2 SNEGSKA, per germline (reference sequence). The CDR3 has 13 residues. CDR3 residues: CSARDRRNNEQFF. CDR3 nucleotide sequence: TGCAGCGCCCGGGACAGGCGGAACAATGAGCAGTTCTTC.